These 10 T cell receptor beta chains originate from one sample sequenced in a study of blood T cell repertoires in COVID-19. Sequencing used immunoSEQ multiplex PCR; TCRdb keeps in-frame clones, though not all of them. The sample has roughly 170,000 clones, less than 85% seen once; the top ten hold 8.1%. Source material: peripheral blood. These receptors came from a woman in her sixties or seventies with COVID-19, enrolled during active disease.

V gene TRBV7-3 combines with J gene TRBJ1-1; TRBD1 agrees at 8 bases. The trim removed 6 bases at V and 2 bases at J, leaving 5 bases unmatched. This CDR3 region has 14 residues. The V gene's germline CDR1 is SGHTA and CDR2 FQGTGA. The CDR3 reads CASRLDRVNTEAFF. The CDR3 DNA sequence: TGTGCCAGCAGATTGGACAGGGTAAACACTGAAGCTTTCTTT.

Here the CDR3 DNA reads TGTGCCAGCAGCTTAGGCTTAGCGGGAGAGGACACCGGGGAGCTGTTTTTT. Translated: CASSLGLAGEDTGELFF. The V gene is TRBV11-3, the J gene TRBJ2-2; 9 nucleotides align to TRBD2. CDR1 and CDR2 from the germline V gene are SGHNT and YENEEA. The CDR3 has 17 residues. V shed 1 base, J shed 3 bases, and the junction held 6 bases outside the gene matches. The full variable domain, in which reference TRBV11-3 and TRBJ2-2 provide the parts outside the CDR3, is EAGVVQSPRYKIIEKKQPVAFWCNPISGHNTLYWYLQNLGQGPELLIRYENEEAVDDSQLPKDRFSAERLKGVDSTLKIQPAELGDSAVYLCASSLGLAGEDTGELFFGEGSRLTVL.

The rearrangement uses TRBV10-3 and TRBJ2-3; 10 nucleotides match TRBD2. The CDR3 extends over 15 amino acids. Germline CDR1 reads ENHRY; CDR2 reads SYGVKD. J lost 4 bases, V lost 4 bases, and 5 bases had no gene match. The CDR3 region is CAISVSGGAPDTQYF. The DNA for the CDR3 is TGTGCCATCAGTGTCAGCGGGGGGGCCCCAGATACGCAGTATTTT.

This clone has a handful of counts. This chain links TRBV19 with TRBJ1-1; 7 nucleotides line up with TRBD1. The junction had 7 bases not matched to a gene; V was cut back by 6 bases and J by 6 bases. This CDR3 has 13 residues. Germline CDR1 and CDR2: LNHDA and SQIVND (reference sequence). Written as DNA, the CDR3 is TGTGCCAGTAGCACGACAGGGATGGCTGAAGCTTTCTTT. Translating it yields CASSTTGMAEAFF.

This clone turned up a few times. CDR3 bases: TGTGCCAGCACTTCCCTGGGGGGGCGCAATGAGCAGTTCTTC. This sequence encodes CASTSLGGRNEQFF. The chain recombines TRBV2 with TRBJ2-1; the D gene is possibly TRBD2 (7 bases). This CDR3 spans 14 amino acids. CDR1 and CDR2 (germline): SNHLY, FYNNEI. The V gene lost 7 bases and the J gene lost 6 bases, with 16 bases spanning the gap.

The chain links TRBV5-6 to TRBJ2-2, with TRBD2 as a possible D gene (6 bases). Trimming removed 0 bases at V and 5 bases at J, with 11 bases between. Germline V gene sequence: CDR1 SGHDT, CDR2 YYEEEE. This CDR3 region has 15 residues. CDR3 in DNA: TGTGCCAGCAGCTTGGGAAGGGGAGGTACCGGGGAGCTGTTTTTT. Its protein is CASSLGRGGTGELFF.

This chain joins TRBV5-5 and TRBJ2-7, with D possibly being TRBD1 (6 bases). Between the trimmed V and J ends, which lost 1 base and 0 bases, there was a span of 8 bases. This CDR3 has 14 amino acids. Germline values: CDR1 SGHKS, CDR2 YYEKEE (reference sequence). CDR3 sequence (DNA): TGTGCCAGCAGCTTGACAGGGAGCTCCTACGAGCAGTACGTC. It yields the protein CASSLTGSSYEQYV.

The J gene is TRBJ1-6, the V gene TRBV7-2; D is uncertain. V lost 4 bases and J 9 bases, leaving 13 bases between the germline ends. The V gene's germline CDR1 is SGHTA and CDR2 FQGNSA. The CDR3 extends over 14 amino acids. The CDR3 DNA follows: TGTGCCAGCAGCTCACTCCCGGAGGGTTCACCCCTCCACTTT. It encodes CASSSLPEGSPLHF.

This chain connects TRBV5-4 to TRBJ2-7; 9 bases are shared with TRBD2. The CDR3 consists of 15 residues. CDR1 and CDR2 (germline): SGHNT, YYREEE (reference sequence). J was trimmed by 5 bases and V by 0 bases; bases with no gene match: 6. CDR3 loop: CASSLAGTSIDEQYV. The CDR3 DNA follows: TGTGCCAGCAGCTTGGCCGGGACTAGCATCGACGAGCAGTACGTC.

The rearrangement joins TRBV5-8 to TRBJ1-6; D is perhaps TRBD1 (6 bases). Germline V gene lookup returns CDR1 SGHTS and CDR2 YDEGEE. V was trimmed by 4 bases and J by 7 bases, leaving 15 bases between them. This CDR3 is built from 15 residues. The CDR3 region is CASSTLTGGNSPLHF. CDR3 bases: TGTGCCAGCAGCACCCTGACAGGAGGCAATTCACCCCTCCACTTT.